A single sample gave rise to the 11 T cell receptor beta chains below, sequenced in a study of early T cells in non-severe SARS-CoV-2 infection. TCRdb reprocessed the 5' RACE reads with MiXCR, giving one entry per CDR3 protein. The data show 25,000 or so distinct CDR3 sequences, just under 3% seen once. Material: whole blood. All receptors come from an adult who was a healthcare worker with PCR-confirmed SARS-CoV-2 infection or an uninfected control (not recorded which).

There are many counts of this clonotype. The CDR3 here is CSGSKVSGGVGEQFF. CDR3 DNA: TGCAGCGGCAGCAAAGTTAGCGGGGGGGTAGGTGAGCAGTTCTTC. V is TRBV29-1 and J is TRBJ2-1; 11 bases are a match to TRBD2. Germline loops: CDR1 SQVTM, CDR2 ANQGSEA. With V trimmed by 7 bases and J by 9 bases, 14 bases remained unmatched. This CDR3 comprises 15 residues.

This clonotype has a count of ten or more. The chain links TRBV7-9 to TRBJ1-5; no firm D call. The CDR3 has 14 amino acids. V was trimmed by 4 bases and J by 5 bases, leaving 12 bases between them. Germline assignment: CDR1 SEHNR and CDR2 FQNEAQ (reference sequence). Here the CDR3 reads CASSSHVGDQPQHF. Here the CDR3 DNA reads TGTGCCAGCAGCTCCCATGTCGGAGATCAGCCCCAGCATTTT.

Ten or more counts support this clonotype. The chain carries TRBV2 and TRBJ2-1; 13 bases map to TRBD2. The CDR3 contains 16 residues. With 4 bases clipped from V and 5 bases from J, the junction kept 5 bases outside the gene matches. Per germline, CDR1 SNHLY and CDR2 FYNNEI. CDR3 nucleotides: TGTGCCAGCAGTGCGGGGACTAGCGGGGTGAACAATGAGCAGTTCTTC. This translates into CASSAGTSGVNNEQFF.

This clonotype came up many times. The chain has TRBV19 and TRBJ1-3; 8 bases align to TRBD1. The V and J ends lost 10 bases and 1 base, in that order; junction bases with no gene match: 15. This CDR3 is built from 17 residues. The V gene's germline CDR1 is LNHDA and CDR2 SQIVND (reference sequence). As DNA, the CDR3 is TGTGCCACTAACAGGGGGTCCCATTCCCCTTCTGGAAACACCATATATTTT. It is translated as CATNRGSHSPSGNTIYF.

This clonotype came up many times. The rearrangement uses TRBV4-1 and TRBJ1-1, with 7 bases fitting TRBD1. CDR1 is MGHRA, CDR2 YSYEKL, per germline. The CDR3 is made up of 15 amino acids. V shed 0 bases and J 1 base; nucleotides not matched to a gene: 2. The CDR3, as DNA: TGCGCCAGCAGCCAAGAGGGACAGAAGAACACTGAAGCTTTCTTT. Translation: CASSQEGQKNTEAFF.

The chain couples TRBV30 to TRBJ1-2, with D perhaps matching TRBD1 (6 bases). This CDR3 contains 12 residues. Between the trimmed V and J ends, which lost 2 bases and 14 bases, there was a span of 18 bases. Germline-derived CDR1 and CDR2 are GTSNPN and SVGIG (reference sequence). CDR3 residues: CAWSRPGAPRTF. The CDR3 bases are TGTGCCTGGAGTCGCCCAGGGGCGCCGCGTACCTTC.

This clonotype was counted at least ten times. The genes are TRBV5-6 and TRBJ1-2; D gene uncertain. This CDR3 contains 16 residues. CDR1 and CDR2 from the germline V gene are SGHDT and YYEEEE. Trimming took off 3 bases at V and 5 bases at J, with 20 bases between the two ends. The CDR3 loop is CASSWSTGSHGYGYTF. CDR3 coding DNA: TGTGCCAGCAGCTGGAGCACTGGAAGTCACGGTTATGGCTACACCTTC.

This clonotype was counted many times. V gene TRBV9 combines with J gene TRBJ1-2; D is ambiguous. CDR1 and CDR2 from the germline V gene are SGDLS and YYNGEE. The CDR3 totals 13 residues. The ends were cut back, 0 bases at V and 7 bases at J, with 10 bases in the middle. The CDR3 sequence is CASSVAEGAGYTF. CDR3 bases: TGTGCCAGCAGCGTAGCGGAGGGCGCTGGCTACACCTTC.

Sample share makes this clonotype medium-sized. The chain has TRBV10-3 and TRBJ2-1; maybe TRBD1 (6 bases). Germline CDR1 and CDR2: ENHRY and SYGVKD. The CDR3 contains 14 residues. The V end lost 3 bases, the J end lost 5 bases, and 11 bases lay between the germline ends. The CDR3 DNA reads TGTGCCATCAGTGATCAGGGGAACAACAATGAGCAGTTCTTC. Amino acids: CAISDQGNNNEQFF.

There are many counts of this clonotype. The V call is TRBV7-9, the J call TRBJ2-3; maybe TRBD2 (6 bases). This CDR3 has 17 residues. The germline gives CDR1 SEHNR, CDR2 FQNEAQ (reference sequence). Trimming stripped 5 bases from V and 1 base from J, with 19 bases between. Here the CDR3 reads CASSRNQGLSGTDTQYF. CDR3 nucleotide sequence: TGTGCCAGCAGCAGAAACCAGGGACTGTCAGGCACAGATACGCAGTATTTT.

Ten or more counts support this clonotype. The rearrangement joins TRBV5-8 to TRBJ2-5, with TRBD1 identical over 7 bases. The CDR3 is 15 residues long. The junction had 8 bases not matched to a gene; V was cut back by 4 bases and J by 2 bases. From germline, CDR1 is SGHTS and CDR2 YDEGEE. CDR3 sequence: CASSHEGQIQETQYF. Written as DNA, the CDR3 is TGTGCCAGCAGCCACGAGGGACAGATACAAGAGACCCAGTACTTC.